A selection of T cell receptor beta chains follows, all from one sample in a study of shared clonotypes between healthy human individuals. The protocol was immunoSEQ multiplex PCR, while the TCRdb copy is restricted to in-frame clones and leaves out a portion. The profile shows around 2.5 million clones, approximately 93% of them singletons. The sequenced sample consisted of naive CD4+ T cells from PBMCs. The receptor set was obtained from a man aged 18 to 29 in good health. Some clones in this sample may be carry-over from other donors' samples. CDR3s leave out the opening cysteine and the closing phenylalanine or tryptophan. The order of the fields is CDR3 protein, V gene, clone size. Not every row has a clone size; where given, it reads once, few, many or a size class.

CDR3aa: ASKGTLTNYGYT; v_gene: TRBV28; abundance: .
CDR3aa: ASRASGTEQF; v_gene: TRBV6-1; abundance: .
CDR3aa: ASSVGRDYNEQF; v_gene: TRBV9; abundance: .
CDR3aa: ASSPLAGDYNEQF; v_gene: TRBV19; abundance: .
CDR3aa: ASSDPTGEYEQY; v_gene: TRBV6-4; abundance: .
CDR3aa: ASSLERNEQF; v_gene: TRBV7-6; abundance: .
CDR3aa: ASSATYTSGRTDTQY; v_gene: TRBV9; abundance: .
CDR3aa: ASSAGGAKYNEQF; v_gene: TRBV11-3; abundance: .
CDR3aa: ASRWVAESYEQY; v_gene: TRBV2; abundance: .
CDR3aa: ASSPGQQKNTEAF; v_gene: TRBV18; abundance: .
CDR3aa: ASGTRGPYEQY; v_gene: TRBV6-6; abundance: .
CDR3aa: ASSLGGQGQNIQY; v_gene: TRBV5-1; abundance: .
CDR3aa: ASSWGAGAGNSPLH; v_gene: TRBV6-5; abundance: .
CDR3aa: ASSLIQRGELF; v_gene: TRBV19; abundance: .
CDR3aa: ASRHRGFDYEQY; v_gene: TRBV6-1; abundance: .
CDR3aa: ASSLPGLPSYEQY; v_gene: TRBV28; abundance: .
CDR3aa: ASSLALSRGQTQY; v_gene: TRBV5-6; abundance: .
CDR3aa: ASSGNEQF; v_gene: TRBV9; abundance: .
CDR3aa: ASSLGHIPGELF; v_gene: TRBV5-1; abundance: .
CDR3aa: ASSSDRAYNEQF; v_gene: TRBV11-3; abundance: .
CDR3aa: ASTQGTGVLYEQY; v_gene: TRBV5-1; abundance: .
CDR3aa: ASSVFPTAANEQF; v_gene: TRBV9; abundance: .
CDR3aa: ASSPGLAGGTGELF; v_gene: TRBV5-1; abundance: .
CDR3aa: ASSLMLAGSYNEQF; v_gene: TRBV5-1; abundance: .
CDR3aa: ASSVGAGRNTEAF; v_gene: TRBV9; abundance: few
CDR3aa: ASRNPSDTEAF; v_gene: TRBV28; abundance: .